A selection of T cell receptor beta chains follows, all from one sample in a study of CD8+ T cells in alopecia areata. Clones were sequenced by immunoSEQ multiplex PCR, and TCRdb holds only the in-frame ones, with some missing. The sample yields under 25,000 clones, 59% seen once. Source: skin, taken at week 4, from a patient treated with tofacitinib. Receptors originate from a human donor with alopecia areata. CDR3s include the opening cysteine and the closing phenylalanine or tryptophan. The order of the fields is D gene, V gene, clone size, CDR3 length, J gene, CDR3 DNA, CDR3 protein. A D gene is named only where the DNA matches it firmly. Some rows have no size entry. The others give once, few or many, or a class for an expanded clone.

>-|TRBV21-1|-|17|TRBJ2-7
TGTGCCAGCAGCAATCAGGGGGAGGAGAAAGCTTCCTACGAGCAGTACTTC
CASSNQGEEKASYEQYF
>-|TRBV28|-|16|TRBJ2-2
TGTGCCAGCAGGCGAACGAGACAGGGAGGGACCGGGGAGCTGTTTTTT
CASRRTRQGGTGELFF
>TRBD1|TRBV9|-|16|TRBJ1-6
TGTGCCAGCAGCGTGGGACAGTCATCCGGGAATTCACCCCTCCACTTT
CASSVGQSSGNSPLHF
>-|TRBV7-6|-|14|TRBJ2-7
TGTGCCAGCAGCCGTACTACTGGCTCCTACGAGCAGTACTTC
CASSRTTGSYEQYF
>-|TRBV6-5|-|13|TRBJ1-2
TGTGCCAGCAGTTACGACGAGGTCAATGGCTACACCTTC
CASSYDEVNGYTF
>-|TRBV29-1|-|14|TRBJ2-5
TGCAGCGTTGATCTCGAAGGGTACGTGGAGACCCAGTACTTC
CSVDLEGYVETQYF
>-|TRBV7-2|few|15|TRBJ2-3
TGTGCCAGCAGCCTAGTTAATCTTCGCACAGATACGCAGTATTTT
CASSLVNLRTDTQYF
>-|TRBV5-1|-|13|TRBJ2-7
TGCGCCAGCAGCTTGGCCCTCGACTACGAGCAGTACTTC
CASSLALDYEQYF
>-|TRBV7-2|-|14|TRBJ2-7
TGTGCCAGCAGCTTAAAAGCACTTACCTACGAGCAGTACTTC
CASSLKALTYEQYF
>-|TRBV11-2|-|13|TRBJ2-1
TGTGCCAGCAGCCTTACACCCCCCCATGAGCAGTTCTTC
CASSLTPPHEQFF
>TRBD1|TRBV9|-|18|TRBJ2-6
TGTGCCAGCAGCTTCCGGGACAGGGGTTTCTCTGGGGCCAACGTCCTGACTTTC
CASSFRDRGFSGANVLTF
>-|TRBV7-2|few|13|TRBJ1-5
TGTGCCAGCAGCTTAGAATCGGCCCAGCCCCAGCATTTT
CASSLESAQPQHF
>TRBD1|TRBV5-5|few|15|TRBJ2-4
TGTGCCAGCAGCTATCTAGGACAGGGAAGAAACATTCAGTACTTC
CASSYLGQGRNIQYF